The 21 T cell receptor beta chains given below trace back to one sample, sequenced in a study of shared clonotypes between healthy human individuals. The repertoire was sequenced with immunoSEQ multiplex PCR; TCRdb's copy has only in-frame clones and lacks some. The sample yields approximately 740,000 clones, around 93% seen once. Naive CD8 cells, CD45RO-negative and positively selected for CCR7, excluded terminally differentiated effector memory CD45RA+ cells. Sequenced material: naive CD8+ T cells sorted from blood. Receptor source: a young man in good health.

This rearrangement joins TRBV5-1 to TRBJ2-7; 10 bases match TRBD1. The V gene end was trimmed by 4 bases and the J gene end by 2 bases; junction bases not matched to a gene: 6. This CDR3 is 15 amino acids long. Germline V gives CDR1 SGHRS, CDR2 YFSETQ. CDR3 in amino acids: CASSIGQGGAYEQYF. The CDR3, as DNA: TGCGCCAGCAGCATAGGACAGGGGGGTGCCTACGAGCAGTACTTC.

The chain couples TRBV11-3 to TRBJ2-3, with 7 bases aligning to TRBD2. Germline trimming cut 5 bases from V and 2 bases from J; bases unmatched to any gene: 10. The germline V gene has CDR1 SGHNT and CDR2 YENEEA. The CDR3 has 16 amino acids. The CDR3 DNA reads TGTGCCAGCAGCCCAGCGGCGGGAGTGGCCACAGATACGCAGTATTTT. Translated: CASSPAAGVATDTQYF.

As DNA, the CDR3 is TGTGCCAGCAGCTTAGTGGGGCAGGGAGCCAACGGGGAGCTGTTTTTT. Amino acids: CASSLVGQGANGELFF. The chain has TRBV7-9 and TRBJ2-2, with D possibly called TRBD1 or TRBD2 (5 bases each). The CDR3 contains 16 residues. Between the trimmed V and J ends, which lost 1 base and 7 bases, there was a span of 16 bases. Germline values: CDR1 SEHNR, CDR2 FQNEAQ (reference sequence). The full variable domain, in which reference TRBV7-9 and TRBJ2-2 provide the parts outside the CDR3, is DTGVSQNPRHKITKRGQNVTFRCDPISEHNRLYWYRQTLGQGPEFLTYFQNEAQLEKSRLLSDRFSAERPKGSFSTLEIQRTEQGDSAMYLCASSLVGQGANGELFFGEGSRLTVL.

The chain couples TRBV27 to TRBJ2-1, with D unclear. The CDR3 runs 11 residues. V lost 6 bases to trimming and J lost 8 bases, with 8 bases between them. Germline CDR1 reads MNHEY; CDR2 reads SMNVEV (reference sequence). The CDR3 here is CASRLGYEQFF. In DNA, the CDR3 is TGTGCCAGCAGGCTGGGCTATGAGCAGTTCTTC.

The chain combines TRBV7-6 with TRBJ2-3, with 11 positions matching TRBD2. The ends lost 4 bases at V and 4 bases at J; junction bases unmatched: 16. The germline CDR1 and CDR2 sequences are SGHVS and FNYEAQ. CDR3 length: 19 residues. The CDR3 reads CASSSRGPSGRFRADTQYF. Written as DNA, the CDR3 is TGTGCCAGCAGCTCGAGGGGCCCTAGCGGGAGGTTCAGAGCAGATACGCAGTATTTT. The full variable domain, in which reference TRBV7-6 and TRBJ2-3 provide the parts outside the CDR3, is GAGVSQSPRYKVTKRGQDVALRCDPISGHVSLYWYRQALGQGPEFLTYFNYEAQQDKSGLPNDRFSAERPEGSISTLTIQRTEQRDSAMYRCASSSRGPSGRFRADTQYFGPGTRLTVL.

This chain uses TRBV5-4 with TRBJ1-1; no reliable D call. Trimming took 4 bases from V and 1 from J, leaving 14 bases between them. The germline V gene encodes CDR1 SGHNT and CDR2 YYREEE (reference sequence). This CDR3 is built from 15 residues. For the CDR3, the DNA is TGTGCCAGCAGCCGTTTTGACGGCGGGAACACTGAAGCTTTCTTT. This translates into CASSRFDGGNTEAFF. Using reference TRBV5-4 and TRBJ1-1 for the parts outside the CDR3, the full variable domain is ETGVTQSPTHLIKTRGQQVTLRCSSQSGHNTVSWYQQALGQGPQFIFQYYREEENGRGNFPPRFSGLQFPNYSSELNVNALELDDSALYLCASSRFDGGNTEAFFGQGTRLTVV.

V is TRBV7-9 and J is TRBJ2-7, with 10 bases lining up with TRBD2. The germline V gene encodes CDR1 SEHNR and CDR2 FQNEAQ (reference sequence). This CDR3 is built from 17 residues. J was trimmed by 3 bases and V by 3 bases; bases with no gene match: 11. The CDR3 is CASSLPERTSGSYEQYF. The CDR3 nucleotides are TGTGCCAGCAGCTTGCCTGAAAGGACTAGCGGAAGCTACGAGCAGTACTTC.

About this clone: Other nucleotide sequences in the sample specify the same CDR3. The V and J genes are TRBV5-6 and TRBJ2-7; 8 bases agree with TRBD2. The CDR3 covers 14 residues. Per the germline V gene, CDR1 is SGHDT and CDR2 is YYEEEE. With V trimmed by 2 bases and J by 4 bases, 5 bases remained unmatched. CDR3 in amino acids: CASSFSGSLYEQYF. CDR3 DNA sequence: TGTGCCAGCAGCTTCAGCGGGAGTCTGTACGAGCAGTACTTC.

This rearrangement joins TRBV4-1 to TRBJ2-7; 10 bases agree with TRBD1. Unmatched junction bases numbered 7, after V lost 3 bases and J lost 2 bases. There are 16 residues in the CDR3. Germline V gene sequence: CDR1 MGHRA, CDR2 YSYEKL. The CDR3 sequence: CASSQPPGQGTYEQYF. CDR3 DNA: TGCGCCAGCAGCCAGCCGCCGGGACAGGGGACCTACGAGCAGTACTTC.

The chain employs TRBV7-9 and TRBJ2-2; the match to TRBD1 covers 11 bases. CDR3 length equals 15 residues. V shed 3 bases, J shed 6 bases, and the junction held 3 bases outside the gene matches. CDR1 is SEHNR, CDR2 FQNEAQ, per germline (reference sequence). The chain's CDR3 is CASSLEGQGAGELFF. Here the CDR3 DNA reads TGTGCCAGCAGCTTGGAGGGACAGGGGGCCGGGGAGCTGTTTTTT.

This chain links TRBV29-1 with TRBJ2-3; TRBD2 aligns across 9 bases. The junction had 15 bases not matched to a gene; V was cut back by 6 bases and J by 5 bases. The CDR3 totals 16 residues. In germline, CDR1 is SQVTM, CDR2 ANQGSEA. CDR3 residues: CSVATSGVFVGDTQYF. CDR3 bases: TGCAGCGTGGCGACTAGCGGAGTCTTTGTTGGAGATACGCAGTATTTT.

The genes are TRBV7-9 and TRBJ1-4; D possibly corresponds to TRBD1 (5 bases). Trimming took 2 bases from V and 5 from J, leaving 9 bases between them. The length of the CDR3 is 14 residues. The germline V gene encodes CDR1 SEHNR and CDR2 FQNEAQ (reference sequence). The CDR3 is CASSLPGTNEKLFF. For the CDR3, the DNA is TGTGCCAGCAGCTTACCAGGGACCAATGAAAAACTGTTTTTT.

The chain is built from TRBV28 and TRBJ2-5, with D possibly TRBD2 on 6 matching bases. The V gene's germline CDR1 is MDHEN and CDR2 SYDVKM. V was pared by 4 bases and J by 5 bases, with 11 bases between. The length of the CDR3 is 13 residues. CDR3 in DNA: TGTGCCAGCAGTTCGGAGGGAAGGGAGACCCAGTACTTC. This gives the protein CASSSEGRETQYF.

This rearrangement joins TRBV13 to TRBJ2-7; D is possibly TRBD1 (6 bases). Trimming pared 1 base from V and 4 bases from J, leaving 17 bases between. CDR3 length: 16 residues. Germline assignment: CDR1 PRHDT and CDR2 FYEKMQ (reference sequence). The CDR3 reads CASSLALGVRGYEQYF. The CDR3 DNA reads TGTGCCAGCAGCTTAGCTTTGGGAGTCAGGGGTTACGAGCAGTACTTC. Full variable domain (remainder filled in from reference TRBV13 and TRBJ2-7): AAGVIQSPRHLIKEKRETATLKCYPIPRHDTVYWYQQGPGQDPQFLISFYEKMQSDKGSIPDRFSAQQFSDYHSELNMSSLELGDSALYFCASSLALGVRGYEQYFGPGTRLTVT.

V usage is TRBV9 and J usage is TRBJ2-1, with 7 bases identical to TRBD1. V was clipped by 3 bases and J by 4 bases; unmatched bases: 10. Germline CDR1 SGDLS, CDR2 YYNGEE. This CDR3 region has 16 residues. The CDR3 DNA sequence: TGTGCCAGCAGCGCCCCGGCCGGGACAGAGTACAATGAGCAGTTCTTC. Amino acids: CASSAPAGTEYNEQFF.

Worth noting for this clone: The sample carries other DNA sequences with the same CDR3. This chain links TRBV2 with TRBJ2-7, with D unclear. Deletions cut 3 bases from V and 2 bases from J, with 5 bases between. The CDR3 length is 12 residues. The germline CDR1 and CDR2 sequences are SNHLY and FYNNEI. The CDR3 nucleotides are TGTGCCAGCAGTGATGGCCCCTACGAGCAGTACTTC. Translating it yields CASSDGPYEQYF.

The V gene is TRBV18, the J gene TRBJ2-7; a possible D gene is TRBD1 (6 bases). This CDR3 has 14 residues. CDR1 and CDR2 (germline): KGHSH, LQKENI. V gave up 6 bases and J gave up 3 bases, with 15 bases separating them. This chain's CDR3 is CASSLPGHIYEQYF. The CDR3 coding sequence is TGTGCCAGCTCTCTGCCGGGACACATCTACGAGCAGTACTTC.

This chain uses TRBV5-6 with TRBJ2-7; D not certain. The CDR3 runs to 13 residues. Trimming cost V 0 bases and J 7 bases, with 11 bases left between them. In germline, CDR1 is SGHDT, CDR2 YYEEEE. The CDR3 DNA reads TGTGCCAGCAGCTTGGGCCGAAACGGGGAGCAGTACTTC. The encoded protein is CASSLGRNGEQYF.

The rearrangement uses TRBV7-8 and TRBJ2-7; 7 nucleotides match TRBD1. Germline-derived CDR1 and CDR2 are SGHVS and FQNEAQ. V shed 1 base, J shed 1 base, and the junction held 10 bases outside the gene matches. CDR3 length: 17 amino acids. CDR3 coding DNA: TGTGCCAGCAGCTTAGGGAACCGGGACAGCATTTCCTACGAGCAGTACTTC. Encoded protein: CASSLGNRDSISYEQYF.

The J gene is TRBJ2-3, the V gene TRBV28, with TRBD2 identical over 7 bases. Germline CDR1 reads MDHEN; CDR2 reads SYDVKM. J lost 0 bases, V lost 8 bases, and 5 bases had no gene match. The length of the CDR3 is 14 residues. CDR3 nucleotides: TGTGCCAGCCTAGCGGAGGTTAGCACAGATACGCAGTATTTT. It yields the protein CASLAEVSTDTQYF.

The CDR3 loop is CASSLDVAVIYNEQFF. As DNA, the CDR3 is TGTGCCAGCAGCTTAGATGTAGCGGTCATTTACAATGAGCAGTTCTTC. V usage is TRBV11-2 and J usage is TRBJ2-1; the D gene is possibly TRBD2 (6 bases). The V gene's germline CDR1 is SGHAT and CDR2 FQNNGV. Trimming stripped 0 bases from V and 4 bases from J, with 13 bases between. CDR3 length equals 16 residues. The full variable domain, in which reference TRBV11-2 and TRBJ2-1 provide the parts outside the CDR3, is EAGVAQSPRYKIIEKRQSVAFWCNPISGHATLYWYQQILGQGPKLLIQFQNNGVVDDSQLPKDRFSAERLKGVDSTLKIQPAKLEDSAVYLCASSLDVAVIYNEQFFGPGTRLTVL.